The rows below give T cell receptor beta chains drawn from one sample of a study of control samples from healthy donors and cancer patients. Method: immunoSEQ multiplex PCR; TCRdb's copy keeps in-frame clones and lacks some. The data show some 80,000 clones, with 92% seen just once and about 5.6% held by the top ten. Input material: blood. The receptor source for this set is a woman aged 55-70 years in good health. Both conserved end residues are part of each CDR3. A D gene is named only where the DNA matches it firmly. Only part of the rows carry a size: once, few, many, or a class if the clone is expanded.

j_gene | v_gene | abundance | d_gene | CDR3nt | CDR3aa
TRBJ1-3 | TRBV18 | . | . | TGTGCCAGCTCCCCGGGGGAGCACTCTGGAAACACCATATATTTT | CASSPGEHSGNTIYF
TRBJ2-7 | TRBV4-1 | . | TRBD2 | TGCGCCAGCAGCCAAGCCGGGACTAGCCGGTACGAGCAGTACTTC | CASSQAGTSRYEQYF
TRBJ2-1 | TRBV24-1 | . | TRBD2 | TGTGCCACCAGTGCTCACCGGGGCGGGAGGGCCTACAATGAGCAGTTCTTC | CATSAHRGGRAYNEQFF
TRBJ1-3 | TRBV5-1 | . | . | TGCGCCAGCAGCCAGGGGACCTCTGGAAACACCATATATTTT | CASSQGTSGNTIYF
TRBJ1-4 | TRBV15 | . | . | TGTGCCACCAGCAGAGGGCGGGGGGCGAGTGAAAAACTGTTTTTT | CATSRGRGASEKLFF
TRBJ1-1 | TRBV27 | once | . | TGTGCCAGCAGTCATACAGGGTTCACTGAAGCTTTCTTT | CASSHTGFTEAFF
TRBJ2-1 | TRBV7-3 | . | . | TGTGCCAGCAGCTTACTAGGGTCCTACAATGAGCAGTTCTTC | CASSLLGSYNEQFF
TRBJ1-1 | TRBV19 | . | . | TGTGCCAGTAGTATTGAGGTCGGCACTGAAGCTTTCTTT | CASSIEVGTEAFF
TRBJ2-7 | TRBV29-1 | . | . | TGCAGCGTTGTGGAGGGTGGCGAGCAGTACTTC | CSVVEGGEQYF
TRBJ1-1 | TRBV11-3 | . | . | TGTGCCAGCAGCCACAAACGGAAGGCCAGGGGGAACACTGAAGCTTTCTTT | CASSHKRKARGNTEAFF
TRBJ2-5 | TRBV5-4 | once | . | TGTGCCAGCAGCCCGGGACGGGCGAATCAAGAGACCCAGTACTTC | CASSPGRANQETQYF
TRBJ1-3 | TRBV6-6 | . | . | TGTGCCAGCAGGCCCACCGGGACAAGTTCTGGAAACACCATATATTTT | CASRPTGTSSGNTIYF
TRBJ1-1 | TRBV5-1 | . | . | TGCGCCAGCAGCTTGGAGGGCACTGAAGCTTTCTTT | CASSLEGTEAFF
TRBJ1-1 | TRBV10-3 | . | . | TGTGCCATCAGTGACTCGGGGATGAACACTGAAGCTTTCTTT | CAISDSGMNTEAFF
TRBJ1-1 | TRBV30 | . | . | TGTGCCTGGACCCCCGCGGCACTGAGCGGTGAAGCTTTCTTT | CAWTPAALSGEAFF
TRBJ1-4 | TRBV27 | . | . | TGTGCCAGCAGTTTTTTTCCCTCCCGGGAAAAACTGTTTTTT | CASSFFPSREKLFF
TRBJ1-3 | TRBV29-1 | . | . | TGCAGCGTGACTCTTTTCTCTGGAAACACCATATATTTT | CSVTLFSGNTIYF
TRBJ2-3 | TRBV28 | . | . | TGTGCCAGCAAGAAGACTGGCAATTCAGATACGCAGTATTTT | CASKKTGNSDTQYF
TRBJ1-6 | TRBV9 | . | . | TGTGCCAGCAGCGTAGAAGCCGGAAATAATTCACCCCTCCACTTT | CASSVEAGNNSPLHF
TRBJ2-7 | TRBV5-1 | . | . | TGCGCCAGCAGCTTGGGGGGGACCTTAAGCTCCTACGAGCAGTACTTC | CASSLGGTLSSYEQYF
TRBJ1-2 | TRBV4-3 | . | . | TGCGCCAGCAGCCAAGATTTTGGCCTGCAGGGGTCCCTTTATGGCTACACCTTC | CASSQDFGLQGSLYGYTF
TRBJ2-2 | TRBV6-6 | . | . | TGTGCCAGCGTCCTCGACCCCACCGGGGAGCTGTTTTTT | CASVLDPTGELFF
TRBJ1-5 | TRBV2 | . | . | TGTGCCAGCAAGCGTGGGGTCAATCAGCCCCAGCATTTT | CASKRGVNQPQHF
TRBJ2-2 | TRBV19 | . | . | TGTGCCAGTTCTGGGGCAGGGACCCTAGGGGACACCGGGGAGCTGTTTTTT | CASSGAGTLGDTGELFF
TRBJ1-5 | TRBV28 | . | . | TGTGCCAGCAGTCTACTTAATCAGCCCCAGCATTTT | CASSLLNQPQHF
TRBJ2-3 | TRBV30 | . | TRBD2 | TGTGCCTGGAGTGCTAGCGGAAGCACAGATACGCAGTATTTT | CAWSASGSTDTQYF
TRBJ1-4 | TRBV20-1 | . | . | TGCAGTGCTAGAGATCGAGACAAACTGTTTTTT | CSARDRDKLFF
TRBJ1-1 | TRBV28 | . | TRBD1 | TGTGCCAGCAGTTCCCTTGACAGGGCAAAAGCTTTCTTT | CASSSLDRAKAFF
TRBJ1-2 | TRBV10-3 | . | TRBD1 | TGTGCCGTCCTTCCTGGACAGGGGGAAACTAACTATGGCTACACCTTC | CAVLPGQGETNYGYTF
TRBJ2-2 | TRBV3-1/TRBV3-2 | . | . | TGTGCCAGCAGCCAACTGAACACCGGGGAGCTGTTTTTT | CASSQLNTGELFF
TRBJ1-2 | TRBV28 | . | . | TGTGCCAGCAGTTGGCAGGGGCCGGGTGGCTACACCTTC | CASSWQGPGGYTF
TRBJ1-5 | TRBV28 | . | . | TGTGCCAGCGGGACTCTAAATCAGCCCCAGCATTTT | CASGTLNQPQHF
TRBJ2-3 | TRBV7-3 | . | . | TGTGCCAGCAGCTTAAGTAGTACTAGCACAGATACGCAGTATTTT | CASSLSSTSTDTQYF
TRBJ1-4 | TRBV7-8 | . | . | TGTGCCAGCAGCTTACGGGGTTCGGGGAAACTGTTTTTT | CASSLRGSGKLFF
TRBJ1-1 | TRBV10-3 | . | . | TGTGCCACCGTTTCAAGTGGCACTGAAGCTTTCTTT | CATVSSGTEAFF
TRBJ1-2 | TRBV5-4 | . | . | TGTGCCAGCAGCCCCGGGACTACGTCTAACTATGGCTACACCTTC | CASSPGTTSNYGYTF
TRBJ1-2 | TRBV10-3 | . | TRBD1 | TGTGCCATCAGCTCAGGGGGCGAGGGCTATGGCTACACCTTC | CAISSGGEGYGYTF
TRBJ2-7 | TRBV27 | . | . | TGTGCCAGCAGTTTTAGGGGCTCCTACGAGCAGTACTTC | CASSFRGSYEQYF
TRBJ2-1 | TRBV7-9 | . | . | TGTGCCAGCAGCTTAGATGGGAATGAGCAGTTCTTC | CASSLDGNEQFF
TRBJ2-7 | TRBV5-1 | . | . | TGCGCCAGCAGCTTGGGCGGCGACAGGATCAGCTCCTACGAGCAGTACTTC | CASSLGGDRISSYEQYF
TRBJ1-2 | TRBV24-1 | . | TRBD1 | TGTGCCACCAGTGATGGGACAGGGGGTAACTATGGCTACACCTTC | CATSDGTGGNYGYTF